These 18 T cell receptor beta chains were all obtained from the same sample, sequenced in a study of shared clonotypes between healthy human individuals. Data came from immunoSEQ multiplex PCR; TCRdb stores just in-frame clones and leaves some out. The data contain nearly 2 million clones, about 95% of them singletons. It was CD45RO-negative cells, positively selected for CCR7, that made up naive CD8 cells, with terminally differentiated effector memory CD45RA+ cells excluded. The sequenced material came from naive CD8+ T cells sorted from blood. The receptors shown here come from a man aged 18 to 30 in good health.

V is TRBV27 and J is TRBJ2-7; D not resolved. CDR1 and CDR2 (germline): MNHEY, SMNVEV (reference sequence). This CDR3 has 15 residues. V lost 5 bases to trimming and J lost 0 bases, with 14 bases between them. This CDR3 is CASSATDGSSYEQYF. The CDR3 coding sequence is TGTGCCAGCAGTGCCACGGACGGAAGCTCCTACGAGCAGTACTTC.

The V and J genes are TRBV2 and TRBJ2-5; 12 bases match TRBD2. J gave up 2 bases and V 4 bases, and 5 bases lay outside the gene matches. Germline CDR1 is SNHLY and CDR2 is FYNNEI. CDR3 length: 16 amino acids. CDR3 sequence: CASSGRLAGVQETQYF. CDR3 in DNA: TGTGCCAGCAGTGGAAGACTAGCGGGGGTGCAAGAGACCCAGTACTTC.

V gene TRBV19 combines with J gene TRBJ2-7; D is unresolved. CDR1 is LNHDA, CDR2 SQIVND, per germline (reference sequence). This CDR3 contains 16 residues. V dropped 1 base and J dropped 3 bases, with 16 bases sitting between them. CDR3 amino acids: CASSIALRQFIYEQYF. CDR3 nucleotides: TGTGCCAGTAGTATAGCCCTCCGGCAGTTTATCTACGAGCAGTACTTC.

This chain links TRBV29-1 with TRBJ2-3; the D gene is possibly TRBD2 (6 bases). The CDR3 spans 13 residues. Trimming removed 0 bases from V and 14 bases from J, with 18 bases in between. Germline CDR1 SQVTM, CDR2 ANQGSEA. Written as DNA, the CDR3 is TGCAGCGTTGAAGATCTGGGGACTCCCTGGCCGTATTTT. Protein: CSVEDLGTPWPYF.

The V gene is TRBV15, the J gene TRBJ2-1, with D unresolved. The CDR3 runs 13 residues. Trimming shortened V by 1 base and J by 8 bases, and 9 bases separated the two germline ends. Germline assignment: CDR1 LNHNV and CDR2 YYDKDF (reference sequence). The CDR3 DNA is TGTGCCACCAGCAGAGCTGGGCAAGATGAGCAGTTCTTC. Translation gives CATSRAGQDEQFF.

V usage is TRBV11-2 and J usage is TRBJ2-7; D possibly matches TRBD1 or TRBD2 (7 bases each). Germline-derived CDR1 and CDR2 are SGHAT and FQNNGV. With 5 bases removed from V and 4 bases from J, the gap between germline ends came to 15 bases. This CDR3 spans 14 amino acids. The CDR3 coding sequence is TGTGCCAGCAGCCCCAGGGGGGGCTGGTACGAGCAGTACTTC. Residues: CASSPRGGWYEQYF. The entire variable domain, with the rest obtained from reference TRBV11-2 and TRBJ2-7, is as follows: EAGVAQSPRYKIIEKRQSVAFWCNPISGHATLYWYQQILGQGPKLLIQFQNNGVVDDSQLPKDRFSAERLKGVDSTLKIQPAKLEDSAVYLCASSPRGGWYEQYFGPGTRLTVT.

This chain connects TRBV4-1 to TRBJ2-7; D gene uncertain. V was cut by 2 bases and J by 3 bases, with 11 bases left in between. The germline V gene has CDR1 MGHRA and CDR2 YSYEKL. The CDR3 totals 14 residues. CDR3: CASSQNDLNYEQYF. CDR3 in DNA: TGCGCCAGCAGCCAAAACGACCTAAACTACGAGCAGTACTTC.

This chain joins TRBV13 and TRBJ1-1; D is perhaps TRBD1 (5 bases). This CDR3 is 13 amino acids long. The V end lost 4 bases, the J end lost 8 bases, and 14 bases lay between the germline ends. Germline lookup yields CDR1 PRHDT and CDR2 FYEKMQ (reference sequence). The CDR3 loop reads CASSSFRVLEAFF. The CDR3 DNA is TGTGCCAGCAGCTCGTTCAGGGTTCTCGAAGCTTTCTTT.

V usage is TRBV11-1 and J usage is TRBJ1-1; D is ambiguous. Germline CDR1 SGHAT, CDR2 FQDESV (reference sequence). The CDR3 is 12 residues long. The V end lost 3 bases, the J end lost 11 bases, and 13 bases lay between the germline ends. CDR3 DNA sequence: TGTGCCAGCAGCTTGGTTTCCAACGCGGCTTTCTTT. This translates into CASSLVSNAAFF. Combining the CDR3 with reference TRBV11-1 and TRBJ1-1 gives the whole variable domain EAEVAQSPRYKITEKSQAVAFWCDPISGHATLYWYRQILGQGPELLVQFQDESVVDDSQLPKDRFSAERLKGVDSTLKIQPAELGDSAMYLCASSLVSNAAFFGQGTRLTVV.

This clone showed up just once. The chain uses TRBV12-5 and TRBJ1-1; D is undetermined. This CDR3 has 11 amino acids. The germline V and J ends were trimmed by 6 bases and 4 bases, with 6 bases remaining between them. Germline V gene data show CDR1 as LGHNT and CDR2 as FRNRAP. CDR3 coding DNA: TGTGCTAGTGGGTACTTCACTGAAGCTTTCTTT. Translated, it gives CASGYFTEAFF.

This sequence joins TRBV29-1 and TRBJ2-6; D perhaps matches TRBD1 (5 bases). With 2 bases removed from V and 0 bases from J, the gap between germline ends came to 17 bases. The V gene's germline CDR1 is SQVTM and CDR2 ANQGSEA. The CDR3 is made up of 18 amino acids. Here the CDR3 DNA reads TGCAGCGTTGAATCGGTTATTGGACACGGCTCTGGGGCCAACGTCCTGACTTTC. Residues: CSVESVIGHGSGANVLTF.

The chain has TRBV25-1 and TRBJ1-1; no definite D call. CDR1 is MGHDK and CDR2 is SYGVNS in the germline V gene. There are 12 residues in the CDR3. V lost 5 bases to trimming and J lost 2 bases, with 6 bases between them. CDR3 in amino acids: CASSLSNTEAFF. CDR3 nucleotide sequence: TGTGCCAGCAGTCTCTCCAACACTGAAGCTTTCTTT.

This chain links TRBV5-4 with TRBJ2-7; 10 bases are a match to TRBD1. The CDR3 covers 15 residues. Trimming cost V 2 bases and J 2 bases; bases outside gene matches: 4. The germline V gene encodes CDR1 SGHNT and CDR2 YYREEE (reference sequence). The CDR3, as DNA: TGTGCCAGCAGCTTCCGACAGGGGGCCACCTACGAGCAGTACTTC. Encoded protein: CASSFRQGATYEQYF.

V gene TRBV7-8 combines with J gene TRBJ2-7; no reliable D call. Germline-derived CDR1 and CDR2 are SGHVS and FQNEAQ. Between the trimmed V and J ends, which lost 0 bases and 2 bases, there was a span of 14 bases. The CDR3 is made up of 16 amino acids. CDR3 amino acids: CASSLAGIGFAYEQYF. CDR3 coding DNA: TGTGCCAGCAGCTTAGCGGGCATAGGATTTGCCTACGAGCAGTACTTC.

The genes are TRBV2 and TRBJ2-5, with 8 positions matching TRBD2. The CDR3 has 14 amino acids. With 7 bases clipped from V and 0 bases from J, the junction kept 4 bases outside the gene matches. Germline CDR1 and CDR2: SNHLY and FYNNEI. The CDR3 DNA reads TGTGCCAGCAAAGAGCGGGGGAACCAAGAGACCCAGTACTTC. Its translation: CASKERGNQETQYF.

This sequence joins TRBV30 and TRBJ2-7, with 7 bases matching TRBD1. Germline CDR1 GTSNPN, CDR2 SVGIG (reference sequence). CDR3 length: 14 amino acids. V trimming: 5 bases; J trimming: 3 bases; junction bases outside the gene matches: 10. In nucleotides, the CDR3 is TGTGCCTGGGGTGGAGGACAGGCGGGCTACGAGCAGTACTTC. Amino acid sequence: CAWGGGQAGYEQYF.

This clone appeared a single time. The CDR3 DNA sequence: TGTGCCAGCAGCGCGGGAGGGAGAAACGAGCAGTACTTC. Protein: CASSAGGRNEQYF. The J gene is TRBJ2-7, the V gene TRBV7-2; 9 bases are shared with TRBD2. With V trimmed by 5 bases and J by 5 bases, 4 bases remained unmatched. The CDR3 has 13 residues. Germline lookup yields CDR1 SGHTA and CDR2 FQGNSA.

This clone was observed a handful of times. This CDR3 is also generated by other DNA sequences in the sample. V usage is TRBV6-5 and J usage is TRBJ1-1; tentative D call: TRBD1 (5 bases). The CDR3 is 14 amino acids. With 1 base removed from V and 2 bases from J, the gap between germline ends came to 8 bases. CDR1 is MNHEY and CDR2 is SVGAGI in the germline V gene. CDR3 DNA sequence: TGTGCCAGCAGTTACTGGCAGGGAAACACTGAAGCTTTCTTT. It is translated as CASSYWQGNTEAFF.